The 9 T cell receptor beta chains given below trace back to one sample, sequenced in a study of T cell responses to AZD1222 COVID-19 vaccine. Here immunoSEQ multiplex PCR was the method, and the copy in TCRdb shows in-frame clones only, minus some. The sample lists approximately 99,000 clones; about nine tenths were seen once. Sequenced material: peripheral blood, taken 28 days after the second AZD1222 dose. These receptors originate from an adult who received the AZD1222 COVID-19 vaccine.

The V and J genes are TRBV6-5 and TRBJ1-5, with D possibly being TRBD1 (6 bases). Deletions cut 7 bases from V and 1 base from J, with 11 bases between. Germline V gene sequence: CDR1 MNHEY, CDR2 SVGAGI. CDR3 length: 14 residues. Written as DNA, the CDR3 is TGTGCCAGCACTTTCGACAGGAGCAATCAGCCCCAGCATTTT. It is translated as CASTFDRSNQPQHF.

This clone was recorded once. The V and J genes are TRBV21-1 and TRBJ1-1. TRBV21-1 is a recognized pseudogene. This CDR3 has 13 residues. CDR3 region: CASSCGVNTEAFF. The CDR3 DNA follows: TGTGCCAGCAGCTGCGGGGTGAACACTGAAGCTTTCTTT.

This chain joins TRBV9 and TRBJ1-5; 7 bases align to TRBD1. After removal of 0 bases from V and 6 bases from J, the junction contained 3 bases not matched to a gene. Germline lookup yields CDR1 SGDLS and CDR2 YYNGEE. This CDR3 comprises 14 residues. The CDR3 nucleotides read TGTGCCAGCAGCGTAGGAGGGGGCGTTCAGCCCCAGCATTTT. Its translation is CASSVGGGVQPQHF.

The CDR3, as DNA: TGTGCCAGCAGTCCCTCGGGGGGGTCTAATGAAAAACTGTTTTTT. Its protein is CASSPSGGSNEKLFF. The rearrangement links TRBV6-5 to TRBJ1-4, with D tentatively TRBD1 (5 bases). V shed 5 bases and J shed 3 bases, with 13 bases lying between them. This CDR3 spans 15 amino acids. The germline gives CDR1 MNHEY, CDR2 SVGAGI.

This clone showed up just a few times. V and J are TRBV6-5 and TRBJ1-1, with D maybe TRBD1 (6 bases). This CDR3 contains 14 residues. Trimming left V 2 bases short and J 2 bases short, with 9 bases between. Germline loops: CDR1 MNHEY, CDR2 SVGAGI. The CDR3 loop reads CASSYRGGNTEAFF. The CDR3 bases are TGTGCCAGCAGTTACAGGGGGGGAAACACTGAAGCTTTCTTT.

Concerning this clone itself: Other DNA sequences in this sample translate to the same CDR3. This chain links TRBV10-3 with TRBJ1-3; D may be TRBD1 (6 bases). CDR3 size: 13 residues. Germline V gene lookup returns CDR1 ENHRY and CDR2 SYGVKD. V lost 6 bases to trimming and J lost 0 bases, with 6 bases between them. CDR3 sequence (DNA): TGTGCCATCAGGGACAGCTCTGGAAACACCATATATTTT. This gives the protein CAIRDSSGNTIYF.

V gene TRBV7-9 combines with J gene TRBJ2-7; 9 nucleotides line up with TRBD1. This CDR3 comprises 15 residues. In germline, CDR1 is SEHNR, CDR2 FQNEAQ (reference sequence). The V and J ends lost 5 bases and 2 bases, in that order; junction bases with no gene match: 7. The DNA of the CDR3 is TGTGCCAGCAGCGCATCCGGGACAGGGCCCTACGAGCAGTACTTC. Protein product: CASSASGTGPYEQYF.

J is TRBJ1-1 and V is TRBV10-2; tentatively, D is TRBD1 (6 bases). This CDR3 spans 13 amino acids. Germline values: CDR1 WSHSY, CDR2 SAAADI. The V gene lost 7 bases and the J gene lost 2 bases, with 11 bases spanning the gap. The CDR3 nucleotides read TGCGCCAGCATAAAGGGGGGAAACACTGAAGCTTTCTTT. Its protein is CASIKGGNTEAFF.

The V call is TRBV6-2 or TRBV6-3, the J call TRBJ2-4, with D maybe TRBD2 (5 bases). This CDR3 contains 15 residues. Germline CDR1 reads MNHEY; CDR2 reads SVGEGT. Trimming pared 5 bases from V and 8 bases from J, leaving 19 bases between. The chain's CDR3 is CASSQRGSARDIQYF. The CDR3 coding sequence is TGTGCCAGCAGTCAACGGGGTAGCGCGAGGGACATTCAGTACTTC.